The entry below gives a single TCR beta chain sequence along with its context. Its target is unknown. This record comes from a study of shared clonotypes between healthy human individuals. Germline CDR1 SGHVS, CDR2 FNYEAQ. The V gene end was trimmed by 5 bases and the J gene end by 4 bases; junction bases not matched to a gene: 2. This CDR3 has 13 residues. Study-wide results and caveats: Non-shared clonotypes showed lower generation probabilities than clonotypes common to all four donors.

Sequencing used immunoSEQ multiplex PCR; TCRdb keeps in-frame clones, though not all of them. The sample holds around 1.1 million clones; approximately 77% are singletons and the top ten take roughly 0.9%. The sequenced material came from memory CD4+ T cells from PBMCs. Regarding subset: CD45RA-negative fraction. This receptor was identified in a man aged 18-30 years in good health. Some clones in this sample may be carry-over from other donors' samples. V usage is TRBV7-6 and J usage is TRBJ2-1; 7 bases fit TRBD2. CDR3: CASSKAGYNEQFF. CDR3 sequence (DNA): TGTGCCAGCAGCAAAGCGGGGTACAATGAGCAGTTCTTC.